A selection of T cell receptor beta chains follows, all from one sample in a study of cytomegalovirus exposure and HLA in healthy donors. The table came from immunoSEQ multiplex PCR; TCRdb's copy has only in-frame clones and leaves some out. The data show 150,000 to 200,000 clones, 70% to 80% seen once. Input material: PBMCs. The receptors here all came from a woman between 50 and 59 years old in good health and CMV-seronegative. Both conserved end residues are part of each CDR3. A D gene is named only where the DNA matches it firmly. Only some rows state a clone size, as once, few, many or a class for expanded clones.

J gene | D gene | V gene | clone size | CDR3 protein | CDR3 DNA
TRBJ1-3 | NA | TRBV10-3 | NA | CAISDQGWGAGNTIYF | TGTGCCATCAGTGACCAAGGGTGGGGCGCTGGAAACACCATATATTTT
TRBJ2-3 | TRBD2 | TRBV28 | NA | CASSFTSGRDTQYF | TGTGCCAGCAGTTTTACTAGCGGGAGAGATACGCAGTATTTT
TRBJ1-1 | NA | TRBV6-1 | few | CASISGSGGPEAFF | TGTGCCAGCATTTCGGGCAGCGGGGGGCCCGAAGCTTTCTTT
TRBJ1-6 | NA | TRBV6-6 | NA | CASSAPKGISNSPLHF | TGTGCCAGCAGCGCCCCGAAGGGGATTAGTAATTCACCCCTCCACTTT
TRBJ2-7 | TRBD2 | TRBV15 | NA | CATRLAGGSYEQYF | TGTGCCACCAGATTAGCGGGAGGTAGCTACGAGCAGTACTTC
TRBJ2-2 | NA | TRBV2 | NA | CASSGRRPNTGELFF | TGTGCCAGCAGTGGAAGGAGGCCGAACACCGGGGAGCTGTTTTTT
TRBJ1-6 | NA | TRBV5-4 | NA | CASSGPQGANSPLHF | TGTGCCAGCAGCGGCCCACAGGGAGCGAATTCACCCCTCCACTTT
TRBJ2-3 | TRBD2 | TRBV30 | NA | CAWSVTSGVTDTQYF | TGTGCCTGGAGTGTGACTAGCGGGGTCACAGATACGCAGTATTTT
TRBJ1-2 | NA | TRBV4-3 | NA | CASSQGRFYGYTF | TGCGCCAGCAGCCAAGGGCGGTTCTATGGCTACACCTTC
TRBJ2-4 | TRBD2 | TRBV27 | once | CASSFQGRLAGGRAKNIQYF | TGTGCCAGCAGTTTTCAGGGCAGGCTAGCGGGAGGGCGAGCCAAAAACATTCAGTACTTC
TRBJ2-2 | NA | TRBV7-8 | NA | CASSLVRGGLRTGELFF | TGTGCCAGCAGCTTAGTAAGGGGGGGGCTACGAACCGGGGAGCTGTTTTTT
TRBJ2-1 | TRBD1 | TRBV5-6 | NA | CASSFGTGGRGQFF | TGTGCCAGCAGCTTCGGAACAGGGGGTCGGGGGCAGTTCTTC
TRBJ2-2 | NA | TRBV7-2 | NA | CASSLAIHTGELFF | TGTGCCAGCAGCTTAGCCATTCACACCGGGGAGCTGTTTTTT
TRBJ2-1 | TRBD1 | TRBV7-2 | NA | CASRPGTGDNEQFF | TGTGCCAGCCGCCCCGGGACAGGGGACAATGAGCAGTTCTTC
TRBJ1-1 | NA | TRBV5-1 | few | CASSFSGVNTEAFF | TGCGCCAGCAGCTTCTCAGGGGTGAACACTGAAGCTTTCTTT
TRBJ2-1 | TRBD2 | TRBV25-1 | few | CASSPRGGGGSRGNEQFF | TGTGCCAGCAGTCCCCGGGGTGGCGGGGGTTCGCGGGGCAATGAGCAGTTCTTC
TRBJ2-3 | TRBD2 | TRBV28 | NA | CASSLGLADYTQYF | TGTGCCAGCAGTTTAGGCCTAGCGGACTATACGCAGTATTTT
TRBJ2-3 | TRBD1 | TRBV7-2 | NA | CASSRRDRASTDTQYF | TGTGCCAGCAGCCGCCGGGACAGGGCTAGCACAGATACGCAGTATTTT
TRBJ1-2 | NA | TRBV28 | NA | CASSRATTYGYTF | TGTGCCAGCAGCAGGGCAACTACGTATGGCTACACCTTC
TRBJ2-3 | TRBD2 | TRBV4-3 | few | CASSQALAGGSADTQYF | TGCGCCAGCAGCCAAGCCCTAGCGGGAGGTTCCGCAGATACGCAGTATTTT
TRBJ2-3 | TRBD1 | TRBV5-1 | NA | CASSSIGQGITDTQYF | TGCGCCAGCAGCTCCATCGGACAGGGGATCACAGATACGCAGTATTTT
TRBJ1-2 | NA | TRBV6-5 | NA | CASSPGGYGYTF | TGTGCCAGCAGTCCGGGGGGTTATGGCTACACCTTC
TRBJ1-2 | NA | TRBV18 | NA | CASSPQQATGNYGYTF | TGTGCCAGCTCACCGCAACAGGCGACGGGTAACTATGGCTACACCTTC
TRBJ1-3 | NA | TRBV6-1 | NA | CASSEAGGNTIYF | TGTGCCAGCAGTGAAGCGGGCGGAAACACCATATATTTT
TRBJ1-2 | NA | TRBV9 | NA | CASSVAQDGIYGYTF | TGTGCCAGCAGCGTAGCCCAGGATGGAATCTATGGCTACACCTTC
TRBJ1-5 | NA | TRBV6-6 | NA | CASSSSTRGPNQPQHF | TGTGCCAGCAGTTCATCTACCAGGGGTCCCAATCAGCCCCAGCATTTT